Presented here are 2 T cell receptor beta chains from one specimen sequenced in a study of T-cell reconstitution after alpha-beta-depleted transplantation in children. The library targeted TCRbeta and was prepared with unique molecular identifiers. TCRdb reanalysed the PCR reads using MiXCR and keeps one entry per CDR3 protein. Of around 200,000 distinct CDR3 sequences listed, approximately 6.6% are singletons. The source was PBMCs from the stem cell graft donor, collected from the stem cell graft. The source of these receptors is a human donor who donated a stem cell graft to a child with Wiskott-Aldrich syndrome.

The chain's CDR3 is CASRGQGLNEQFF. In DNA form, the CDR3 reads TGTGCCAGCAGGGGACAGGGTTTGAATGAGCAGTTCTTC. The rearrangement joins TRBV6-1 to TRBJ2-1, with 9 bases aligning to TRBD1. The CDR3 runs to 13 residues. With V trimmed by 6 bases and J by 7 bases, 4 bases remained unmatched. The germline gives CDR1 MNHNS, CDR2 SASEGT.

This chain links TRBV5-1 with TRBJ2-2; D may be TRBD1 (6 bases). Trimming cost V 2 bases and J 0 bases, with 8 bases left between them. This CDR3 comprises 15 residues. Per the germline V gene, CDR1 is SGHRS and CDR2 is YFSETQ. CDR3 sequence: CASSLPGANTGELFF. The CDR3, as DNA: TGCGCCAGCAGCTTACCAGGGGCGAACACCGGGGAGCTGTTTTTT.